This T cell receptor beta chain was sequenced for a study of read filtering for tumor transcriptome and immune sequencing. Study results and limitations: This fraction held mixed bone marrow immune cells after CD138-negative sorting.

The CDR3 spans 19 residues. Germline assignment: CDR1 ENHRY and CDR2 SYGVKD. Trimming removed 4 bases from V and 0 bases from J, with 22 bases in between. The library was built from 400 ng RNA with molecular barcoded adaptors for alpha/delta and beta/gamma chains. TCRdb processed the reads anew with MiXCR; each CDR3 protein has one entry. The top ten hold over 13% of the sample, which has approximately 61,000 distinct CDR3 sequences, roughly 18% seen once. The sample holds many counts of this clonotype. Its antigen is currently unknown. This receptor was taken from a donor at least 40 years old with multiple myeloma. Source material: a population of CD138-negative cells sorted from bone marrow. The genes are TRBV10-3 and TRBJ2-1; D tentatively reads TRBD1 or TRBD2 (5 bases each). CDR3 loop: CAISGPGTQRPSSYNEQFF. The DNA for the CDR3 is TGTGCCATCAGTGGGCCCGGGACCCAGAGGCCTAGCTCCTACAATGAGCAGTTCTTC.